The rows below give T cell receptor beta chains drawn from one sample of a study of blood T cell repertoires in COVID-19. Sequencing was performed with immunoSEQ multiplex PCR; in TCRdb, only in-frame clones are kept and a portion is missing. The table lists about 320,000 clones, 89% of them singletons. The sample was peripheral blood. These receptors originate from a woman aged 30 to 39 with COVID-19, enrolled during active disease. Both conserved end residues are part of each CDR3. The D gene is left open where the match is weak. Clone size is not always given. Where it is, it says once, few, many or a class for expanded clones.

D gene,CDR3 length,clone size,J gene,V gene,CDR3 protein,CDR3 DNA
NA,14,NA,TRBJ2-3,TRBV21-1,CASSGAWAPDTQYF,TGTGCCAGCAGCGGGGCTTGGGCGCCAGATACGCAGTATTTT
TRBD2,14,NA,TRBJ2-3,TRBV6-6,CASSRGGATDTQYF,TGTGCCAGCAGTCGCGGGGGGGCCACAGATACGCAGTATTTT
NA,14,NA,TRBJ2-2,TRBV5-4,CASSFQGGPGELFF,TGTGCCAGCAGCTTTCAGGGGGGCCCCGGGGAGCTGTTTTTT
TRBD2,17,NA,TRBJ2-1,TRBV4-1,CASSQGLAGGQVNEQFF,TGCGCCAGCAGCCAAGGGCTAGCGGGGGGGCAGGTGAATGAGCAGTTCTTC
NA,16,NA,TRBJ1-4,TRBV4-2,CASSQDGTKTNEKLFF,TGTGCCAGCAGCCAAGATGGGACAAAAACTAATGAAAAACTGTTTTTT
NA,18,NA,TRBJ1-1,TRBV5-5,CASSLAWGVGGRADEAFF,TGTGCCAGCAGCTTGGCCTGGGGCGTCGGCGGCAGGGCGGATGAAGCTTTCTTT
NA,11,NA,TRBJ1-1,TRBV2,CARRQAFEAFF,TGTGCCAGAAGACAGGCGTTTGAAGCTTTCTTT
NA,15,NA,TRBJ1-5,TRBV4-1,CASSQVQGWYQPQHF,TGCGCCAGCAGCCAAGTACAGGGATGGTATCAGCCCCAGCATTTT
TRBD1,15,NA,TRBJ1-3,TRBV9,CASSVGQGSGNTIYF,TGTGCCAGCAGCGTAGGACAGGGTTCTGGAAACACCATATATTTT
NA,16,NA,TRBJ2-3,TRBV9,CASSVGSGLSTDTQYF,TGTGCCAGCAGCGTAGGTTCCGGACTGAGCACAGATACGCAGTATTTT
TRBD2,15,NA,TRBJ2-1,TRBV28,CASLLGGGSYNEQFF,TGTGCCAGCCTATTGGGCGGGGGCTCCTACAATGAGCAGTTCTTC
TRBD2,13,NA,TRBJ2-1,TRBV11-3,CASSFGGASEQFF,TGTGCCAGCAGCTTCGGGGGGGCTAGTGAGCAGTTCTTC
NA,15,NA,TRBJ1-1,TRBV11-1,CASSSPGLMNTEAFF,TGTGCCAGCAGCTCTCCGGGACTGATGAACACTGAAGCTTTCTTT
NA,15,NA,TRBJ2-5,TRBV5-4,CASTKEMGGKETQYF,TGTGCCAGCACCAAAGAGATGGGAGGAAAAGAGACCCAGTACTTC
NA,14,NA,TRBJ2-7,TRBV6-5,CASRRDIPPYEQYF,TGTGCCAGCCGCCGGGACATTCCACCCTACGAGCAGTACTTC
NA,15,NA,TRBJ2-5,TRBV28,CASNLRGGASETQYF,TGTGCCAGCAACCTTCGAGGGGGGGCCTCAGAGACCCAGTACTTC
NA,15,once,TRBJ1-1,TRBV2,CASRARGGANTEAFF,TGTGCCAGCAGGGCCCGGGGGGGGGCGAACACTGAAGCTTTCTTT
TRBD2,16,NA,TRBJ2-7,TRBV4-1,CASSQEGLGYLYEQYF,TGCGCCAGCAGCCAAGAAGGACTAGGGTACCTCTACGAGCAGTACTTC
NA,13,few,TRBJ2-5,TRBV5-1,CASSLRFGETQYF,TGCGCCAGCAGCTTGCGCTTCGGTGAGACCCAGTACTTC
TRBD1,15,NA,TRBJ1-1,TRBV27,CASSLTGAVNTEAFF,TGTGCCAGCAGTTTAACAGGGGCAGTGAACACTGAAGCTTTCTTT
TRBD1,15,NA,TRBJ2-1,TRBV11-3,CASSFGQGAYGEQFF,TGTGCCAGCAGCTTCGGACAGGGGGCTTACGGTGAGCAGTTCTTC
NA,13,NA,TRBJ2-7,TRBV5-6,CASSLDNSYEQYF,TGTGCCAGCAGCTTGGACAACTCCTACGAGCAGTACTTC
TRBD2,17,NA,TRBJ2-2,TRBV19,CASSPVAGGVGAGELFF,TGTGCCAGTAGTCCCGTAGCGGGGGGTGTTGGAGCCGGGGAGCTGTTTTTT
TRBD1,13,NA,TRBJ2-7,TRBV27,CASSATGGYEQYF,TGTGCCAGCAGTGCGACAGGGGGCTACGAGCAGTACTTC
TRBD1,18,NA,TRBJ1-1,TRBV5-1,CASSLGPGTGAWGTEAFF,TGCGCCAGCAGCTTGGGTCCCGGGACAGGGGCCTGGGGCACTGAAGCTTTCTTT
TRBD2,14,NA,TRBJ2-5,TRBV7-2,CASSLVTSGETQYF,TGTGCCAGCAGCTTAGTGACTAGCGGGGAGACCCAGTACTTC
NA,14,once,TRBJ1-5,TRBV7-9,CASSGGGSNQPQHF,TGTGCCAGCAGCGGAGGTGGGAGCAATCAGCCCCAGCATTTT
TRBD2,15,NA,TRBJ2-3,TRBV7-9,CASSFLGGGIDTQYF,TGTGCCAGCAGCTTCCTGGGCGGGGGTATAGATACGCAGTATTTT
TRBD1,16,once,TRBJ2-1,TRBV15,CATSRGRTGAYNEQFF,TGTGCCACCAGCAGAGGACGGACAGGGGCTTACAATGAGCAGTTCTTC